This T cell receptor (beta chain) was identified during a study of shared clonotypes between healthy human individuals. Findings and limits, study-wide: Naive subsets tended to show greater estimated richness than memory subsets.

Worth noting for this clone: Its antigen is as yet unknown.

The data were produced by immunoSEQ multiplex PCR, yet TCRdb's version contains in-frame clones alone and is incomplete. Of about 2.4 million clones in the sample, approximately 90% were seen once. The TCR was taken from a man younger than 30 in good health. The sequenced sample consisted of naive CD4+ T cells sorted from blood. Subset described: CD45RA+ positively selected.

CDR3 DNA sequence: TGTGCCTGGGTACAGGGATCTGGAAACACCATATATTTT. Amino acids: CAWVQGSGNTIYF. This rearrangement joins TRBV30 to TRBJ1-3; possibly TRBD1 for D (6 bases). The V end was cut by 5 bases, the J end by 1 base, with 9 bases between. There are 13 residues in the CDR3. Per germline, CDR1 GTSNPN and CDR2 SVGIG (reference sequence). Combining the CDR3 with reference TRBV30 and TRBJ1-3 gives the whole variable domain SQTIHQWPATLVQPVGSPLSLECTVEGTSNPNLYWYRQAAGRGLQLLFYSVGIGQISSEVPQNLSASRPQDRQFILSSKKLLLSDSGFYLCAWVQGSGNTIYFGEGSWLTVV.